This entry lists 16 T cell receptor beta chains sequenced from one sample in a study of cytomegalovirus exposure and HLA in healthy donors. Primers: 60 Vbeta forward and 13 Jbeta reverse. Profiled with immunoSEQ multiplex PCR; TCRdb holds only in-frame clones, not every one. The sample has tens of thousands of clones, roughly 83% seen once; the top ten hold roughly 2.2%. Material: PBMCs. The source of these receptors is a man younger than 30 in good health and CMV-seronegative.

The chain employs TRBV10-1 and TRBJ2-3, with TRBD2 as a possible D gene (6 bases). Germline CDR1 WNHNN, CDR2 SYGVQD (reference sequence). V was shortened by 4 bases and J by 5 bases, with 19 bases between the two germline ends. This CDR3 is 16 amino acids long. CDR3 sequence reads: CASSGWGPSEGDTQYF. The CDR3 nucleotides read TGCGCCAGCAGTGGTTGGGGCCCATCGGAGGGAGATACGCAGTATTTT.

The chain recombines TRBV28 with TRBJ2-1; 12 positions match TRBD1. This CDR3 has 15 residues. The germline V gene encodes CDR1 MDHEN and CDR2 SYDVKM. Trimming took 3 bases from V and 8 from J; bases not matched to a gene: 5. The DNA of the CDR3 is TGTGCCAGCAGTTTTGCGGGACAGGGGGCCGATGAGCAGTTCTTC. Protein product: CASSFAGQGADEQFF.

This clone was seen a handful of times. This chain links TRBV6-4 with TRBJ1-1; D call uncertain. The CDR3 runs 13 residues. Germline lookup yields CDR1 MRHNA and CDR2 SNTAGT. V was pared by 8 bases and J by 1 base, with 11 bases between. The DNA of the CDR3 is TGTGCCAGCGCCCCCGGGGAGAACACTGAAGCTTTCTTT. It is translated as CASAPGENTEAFF.

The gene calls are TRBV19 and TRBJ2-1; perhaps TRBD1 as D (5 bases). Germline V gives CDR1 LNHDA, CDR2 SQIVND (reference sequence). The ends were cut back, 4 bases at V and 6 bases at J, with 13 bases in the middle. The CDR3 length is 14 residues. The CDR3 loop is CASSTRESLNEQFF. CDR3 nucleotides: TGTGCCAGTAGTACCAGGGAATCCCTCAATGAGCAGTTCTTC. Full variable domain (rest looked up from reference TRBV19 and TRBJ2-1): DGGITQSPKYLFRKEGQNVTLSCEQNLNHDAMYWYRQDPGQGLRLIYYSQIVNDFQKGDIAEGYSVSREKKESFPLTVTSAQKNPTAFYLCASSTRESLNEQFFGPGTRLTVL.

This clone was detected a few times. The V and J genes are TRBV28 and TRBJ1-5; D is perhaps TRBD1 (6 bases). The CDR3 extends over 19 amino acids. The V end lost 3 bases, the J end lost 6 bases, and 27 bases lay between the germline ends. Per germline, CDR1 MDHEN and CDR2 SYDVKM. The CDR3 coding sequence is TGTGCCAGCAGTTTGGGCCAGGGGTTACAAAGCTTATCGGGTCAGCCCCAGCATTTT. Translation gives CASSLGQGLQSLSGQPQHF. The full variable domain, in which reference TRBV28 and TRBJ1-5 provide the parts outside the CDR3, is DVKVTQSSRYLVKRTGEKVFLECVQDMDHENMFWYRQDPGLGLRLIYFSYDVKMKEKGDIPEGYSVSREKKERFSLILESASTNQTSMYLCASSLGQGLQSLSGQPQHFGDGTRLSIL.

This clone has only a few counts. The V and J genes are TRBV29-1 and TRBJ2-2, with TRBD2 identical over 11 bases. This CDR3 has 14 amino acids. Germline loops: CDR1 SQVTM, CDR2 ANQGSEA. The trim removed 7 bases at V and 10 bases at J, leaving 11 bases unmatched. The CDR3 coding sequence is TGCAGCGGATCAGTAGCGGGAGGGTCCTTGGAGCTGTTTTTT. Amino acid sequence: CSGSVAGGSLELFF.

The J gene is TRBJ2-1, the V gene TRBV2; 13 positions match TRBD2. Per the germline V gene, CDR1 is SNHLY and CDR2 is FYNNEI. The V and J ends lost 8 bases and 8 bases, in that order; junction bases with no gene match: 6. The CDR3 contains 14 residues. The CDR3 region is CASVGLAGTDEQFF. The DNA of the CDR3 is TGTGCCAGCGTGGGACTAGCGGGAACCGATGAGCAGTTCTTC.

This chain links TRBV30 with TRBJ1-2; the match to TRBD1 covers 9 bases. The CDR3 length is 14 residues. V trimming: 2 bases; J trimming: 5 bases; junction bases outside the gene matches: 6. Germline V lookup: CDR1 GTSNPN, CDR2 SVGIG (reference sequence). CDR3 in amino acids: CAWSPDRGIYGYTF. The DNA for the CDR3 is TGTGCCTGGAGTCCCGACAGGGGGATATATGGCTACACCTTC.

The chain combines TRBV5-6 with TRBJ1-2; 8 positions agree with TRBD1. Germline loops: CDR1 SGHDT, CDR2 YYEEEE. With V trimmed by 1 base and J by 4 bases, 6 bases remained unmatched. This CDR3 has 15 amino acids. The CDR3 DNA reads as TGTGCCAGCAGCTTGCCGGGACAGGACCGCTATGGCTACACCTTC. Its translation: CASSLPGQDRYGYTF.

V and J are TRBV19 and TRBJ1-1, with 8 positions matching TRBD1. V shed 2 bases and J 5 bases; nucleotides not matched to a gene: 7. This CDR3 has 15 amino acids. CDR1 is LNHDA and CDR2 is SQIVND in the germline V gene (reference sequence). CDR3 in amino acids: CASSIQGARITEAFF. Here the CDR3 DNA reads TGTGCCAGTAGTATACAGGGGGCGCGGATAACTGAAGCTTTCTTT.

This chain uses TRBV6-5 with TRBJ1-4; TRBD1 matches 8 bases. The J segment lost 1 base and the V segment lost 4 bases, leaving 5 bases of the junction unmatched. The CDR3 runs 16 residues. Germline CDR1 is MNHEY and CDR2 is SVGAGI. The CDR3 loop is CASSLTGVGTNEKLFF. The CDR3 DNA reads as TGTGCCAGCAGTTTGACAGGGGTGGGAACTAATGAAAAACTGTTTTTT.

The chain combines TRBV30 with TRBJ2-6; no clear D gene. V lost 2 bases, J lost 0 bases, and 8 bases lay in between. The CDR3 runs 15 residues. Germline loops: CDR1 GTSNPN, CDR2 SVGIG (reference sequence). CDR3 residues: CAWSHRRSGANVLTF. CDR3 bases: TGTGCCTGGAGTCACAGACGCTCTGGGGCCAACGTCCTGACTTTC. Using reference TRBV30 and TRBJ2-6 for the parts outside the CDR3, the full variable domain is SQTIHQWPATLVQPVGSPLSLECTVEGTSNPNLYWYRQAAGRGLQLLFYSVGIGQISSEVPQNLSASRPQDRQFILSSKKLLLSDSGFYLCAWSHRRSGANVLTFGAGSRLTVL.

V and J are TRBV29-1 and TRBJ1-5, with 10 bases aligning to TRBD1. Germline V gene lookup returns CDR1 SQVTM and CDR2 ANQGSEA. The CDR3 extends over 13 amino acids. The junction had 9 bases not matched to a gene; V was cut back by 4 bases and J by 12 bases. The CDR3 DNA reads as TGCAGCGTTGGGGGGACAGGGGCGTTGAACCAGCATTTT. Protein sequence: CSVGGTGALNQHF.

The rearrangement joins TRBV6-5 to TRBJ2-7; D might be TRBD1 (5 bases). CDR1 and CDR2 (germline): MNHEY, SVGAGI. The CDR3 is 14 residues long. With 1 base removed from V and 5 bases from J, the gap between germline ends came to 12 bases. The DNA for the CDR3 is TGTGCCAGCAGTTACTACAGGAGAGAGAACGAGCAGTACTTC. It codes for CASSYYRRENEQYF.

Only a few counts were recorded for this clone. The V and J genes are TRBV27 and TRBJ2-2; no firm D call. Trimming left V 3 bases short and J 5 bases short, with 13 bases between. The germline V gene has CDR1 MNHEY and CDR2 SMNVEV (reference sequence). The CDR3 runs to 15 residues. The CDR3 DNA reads TGTGCCAGCAGTTTCTCCCCTAGTGGGACCGGGGAGCTGTTTTTT. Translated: CASSFSPSGTGELFF.

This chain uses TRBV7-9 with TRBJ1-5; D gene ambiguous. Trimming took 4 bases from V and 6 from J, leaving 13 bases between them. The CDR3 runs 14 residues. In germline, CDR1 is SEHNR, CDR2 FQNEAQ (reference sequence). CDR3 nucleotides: TGTGCCAGCAGCTCCCAACTTATTGGTCAGCCCCAGCATTTT. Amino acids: CASSSQLIGQPQHF.